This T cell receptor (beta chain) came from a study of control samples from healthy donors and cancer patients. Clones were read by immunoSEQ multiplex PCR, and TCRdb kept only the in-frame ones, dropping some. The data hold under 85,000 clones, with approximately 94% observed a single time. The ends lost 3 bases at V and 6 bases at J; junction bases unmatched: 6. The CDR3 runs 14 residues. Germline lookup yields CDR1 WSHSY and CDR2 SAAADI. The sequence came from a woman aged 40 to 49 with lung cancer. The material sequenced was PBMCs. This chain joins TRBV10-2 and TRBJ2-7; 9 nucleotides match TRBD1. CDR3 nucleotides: TGCGCCAGCAGTGACTGGACAGGGGTATCCGAGCAGTACTTC. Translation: CASSDWTGVSEQYF.